A single sample gave rise to the 26 T cell receptor beta chains below, sequenced in a study of post-analysis software for immune sequencing data. Prepared TCR beta cDNA libraries contained unique molecular identifiers. One entry per CDR3 protein, called by TCRdb with MiXCR from the PCR reads. The sample contains hundreds of thousands of distinct CDR3 sequences, roughly 46% of which appear only once. No antigen has been assigned to these receptors. Study-wide points: The five TRBV segments detected at higher frequency in patients than in controls included TRBV5-6, TRBV5-1 and TRBV20-1.

Sequences were obtained from blood. The receptors were gathered from a girl aged 5-17 years with multiple sclerosis.

The V and J genes are TRBV20-1 and TRBJ1-2, with a possible D match to TRBD1 (5 bases). Trimming removed 6 bases from V and 4 bases from J, with 15 bases in between. CDR3 length equals 13 residues. Germline V CDR1 and CDR2: DFQATT, SNEGSKA (reference sequence). The CDR3 DNA is TGCAGTGCGCTCGGGGACGTGACCTATGGCTACACCTTC. Its protein is CSALGDVTYGYTF.

This clonotype was recorded a few times. This chain links TRBV12-3 or TRBV12-4 with TRBJ2-1; D perhaps matches TRBD1 (5 bases). This CDR3 contains 13 residues. Trimming removed 4 bases from V and 12 bases from J, with 16 bases in between. The CDR3, as DNA: TGTGCCAGCAGTTCCACCCCGAGGACAAGGCAGTTCTTC. Its translation is CASSSTPRTRQFF.

The chain couples TRBV20-1 to TRBJ2-5; the match to TRBD2 covers 7 bases. Germline-derived CDR1 and CDR2 are DFQATT and SNEGSKA (reference sequence). The V segment lost 3 bases and the J segment 2 bases; nucleotides outside the gene matches: 6. The CDR3 has 14 amino acids. CDR3 nucleotides: TGCAGTGCTAGGTCCGGGGGGTTTCAAGAGACCCAGTACTTC. Translation gives CSARSGGFQETQYF.

The chain recombines TRBV5-1 with TRBJ2-6, with a weak D call TRBD2 (5 bases). The CDR3 consists of 17 residues. Per germline, CDR1 SGHRS and CDR2 YFSETQ. V lost 5 bases and J 1 base, leaving 16 bases between the germline ends. DNA for the CDR3: TGCGCCAGCAGAAAAACGGGATTGTGGTCTGGGGCCAACGTCCTGACTTTC. Amino acid sequence: CASRKTGLWSGANVLTF. The complete variable domain, with remaining parts taken from reference TRBV5-1 and TRBJ2-6, reads KAGVTQTPRYLIKTRGQQVTLSCSPISGHRSVSWYQQTPGQGLQFLFEYFSETQRNKGNFPGRFSGRQFSNSRSEMNVSTLELGDSALYLCASRKTGLWSGANVLTFGAGSRLTVL.

V is TRBV12-3 or TRBV12-4 and J is TRBJ1-2; the D gene is possibly TRBD1 (6 bases). Trimming left V 5 bases short and J 4 bases short, with 8 bases between. The CDR3 has 12 amino acids. In DNA, the CDR3 is TGTGCCAGCAGTACAGGGATCTATGGCTACACCTTC. This encodes CASSTGIYGYTF.

This clonotype was seen a handful of times. This chain joins TRBV7-6 and TRBJ2-4, with no clear D. Germline V CDR1 and CDR2: SGHVS, FNYEAQ. V was clipped by 1 base and J by 3 bases, with 10 bases between them. CDR3 size: 15 residues. The CDR3: CASSLEGSVKNIQYF. The CDR3 DNA reads TGTGCCAGCAGCTTAGAGGGTTCGGTCAAAAACATTCAGTACTTC.

This clonotype was detected only a few times. The gene calls are TRBV9 and TRBJ2-1; 8 nucleotides agree with TRBD2. This CDR3 has 16 residues. V dropped 3 bases and J dropped 1; count of bases not matched to a gene: 6. Germline loops: CDR1 SGDLS, CDR2 YYNGEE. DNA for the CDR3: TGTGCCAGCAGCGATAGCGGGGCAAAATCCTACAATGAGCAGTTCTTC. Translating gives CASSDSGAKSYNEQFF.

The rearrangement joins TRBV15 to TRBJ2-5; 9 bases line up with TRBD2. The trim removed 4 bases at V and 4 bases at J, leaving 7 bases unmatched. This CDR3 spans 15 amino acids. Germline CDR1 reads LNHNV; CDR2 reads YYDKDF (reference sequence). CDR3 in amino acids: CATSTGTSLLETQYF. The CDR3 DNA reads TGTGCCACCAGCACAGGGACTAGCCTACTAGAGACCCAGTACTTC.

This chain uses TRBV2 with TRBJ1-5; D may be TRBD1 (5 bases). Trimming removed 4 bases from V and 6 bases from J, with 10 bases in between. CDR1 is SNHLY and CDR2 is FYNNEI in the germline V gene. The CDR3 spans 13 residues. CDR3 DNA: TGTGCCAGCAGTGGTACAGGATCTCAGCCCCAGCATTTT. Translating gives CASSGTGSQPQHF.

The chain employs TRBV6-5 and TRBJ2-7; 10 nucleotides match TRBD2. CDR3 length: 19 amino acids. The V segment lost 0 bases and the J segment 3 bases; nucleotides outside the gene matches: 14. Germline V gene data show CDR1 as MNHEY and CDR2 as SVGAGI. Here the CDR3 reads CASSYSLSPAGGLVYEQYF. As DNA, the CDR3 is TGTGCCAGCAGTTACTCATTGTCACCAGCGGGAGGGTTGGTCTACGAGCAGTACTTC.

This clonotype was detected only a few times. V and J are TRBV6-5 and TRBJ2-3; D is possibly TRBD1 (5 bases). CDR3 length: 16 amino acids. Trimming shortened V by 2 bases and J by 2 bases, and 14 bases separated the two germline ends. The germline V gene has CDR1 MNHEY and CDR2 SVGAGI. The DNA of the CDR3 is TGTGCCAGCAGTTACAAAATAGCAGGGTTCACAGATACGCAGTATTTT. As protein: CASSYKIAGFTDTQYF.

This clonotype showed up just a few times. The chain has TRBV11-2 and TRBJ2-1, with D possibly being TRBD1 or TRBD2 (7 bases each). The CDR3 length is 16 residues. The V gene lost 5 bases and the J gene lost 4 bases, with 18 bases spanning the gap. CDR1 SGHAT and CDR2 FQNNGV come from the germline V gene. The CDR3 region is CASSPLGRGRYNEQFF. Here the CDR3 DNA reads TGTGCCAGCAGCCCCCTTGGGAGGGGGCGTTACAATGAGCAGTTCTTC.

V gene TRBV9 combines with J gene TRBJ2-7; tentatively, D is TRBD2 (6 bases). CDR3 size: 12 residues. The germline CDR1 and CDR2 sequences are SGDLS and YYNGEE. Trimming took off 3 bases at V and 5 bases at J, with 9 bases between the two ends. CDR3 DNA sequence: TGTGCCAGCAGCGGCAGCGGGCACGAGCAGTACTTC. Protein: CASSGSGHEQYF.

The chain has TRBV5-1 and TRBJ2-1, with D possibly TRBD1 on 5 matching bases. Trimming removed 0 bases from V and 4 bases from J, with 17 bases in between. Germline V gene sequence: CDR1 SGHRS, CDR2 YFSETQ. The CDR3 is 17 amino acids. The CDR3 sequence: CASSLGGLGATYNEQFF. The CDR3 DNA reads as TGCGCCAGCAGCTTGGGGGGCCTTGGGGCGACGTACAATGAGCAGTTCTTC.

This chain joins TRBV15 and TRBJ1-2; D is uncertain. The CDR3 extends over 14 amino acids. Germline loops: CDR1 LNHNV, CDR2 YYDKDF (reference sequence). The germline V and J ends were trimmed by 1 base and 5 bases, with 11 bases remaining between them. CDR3 DNA sequence: TGTGCCACCAGCAGAGTAGGCGGGATTTATGGCTACACCTTC. This translates into CATSRVGGIYGYTF.

The sample holds a few counts of this clonotype. The rearrangement joins TRBV10-2 to TRBJ1-2, with 7 nucleotides matching TRBD1. Germline CDR1 WSHSY, CDR2 SAAADI. The junction had 7 bases not matched to a gene; V was cut back by 3 bases and J by 3 bases. The CDR3 runs to 15 residues. CDR3 loop: CASSDRGGPHYGYTF. The CDR3 DNA reads TGCGCCAGCAGTGATAGAGGGGGCCCTCACTATGGCTACACCTTC.

The rearrangement uses TRBV6-1 and TRBJ1-6; D is undetermined. V was pared by 4 bases and J by 11 bases, with 15 bases between. The CDR3 is 14 residues long. CDR1 and CDR2 (germline): MNHNS, SASEGT. Written as DNA, the CDR3 is TGTGCCAGCAGTGGTCAACCGTTGCGTACACCCCTCCACTTT. Translation: CASSGQPLRTPLHF.

J is TRBJ2-1 and V is TRBV12-3 or TRBV12-4, with 11 bases identical to TRBD2. The CDR3 has 18 residues. Germline trimming cut 7 bases from V and 4 bases from J; bases unmatched to any gene: 15. The DNA for the CDR3 is TGTGCCAGCAAGGGGACCGCTTTTCTAGCGGGAGGTTACAATGAGCAGTTCTTC. Translating gives CASKGTAFLAGGYNEQFF.

This clonotype came up a few times. The J gene is TRBJ1-2, the V gene TRBV6-4; D is uncertain. Between the trimmed V and J ends, which lost 3 bases and 6 bases, there was a span of 14 bases. The germline V gene has CDR1 MRHNA and CDR2 SNTAGT. The CDR3 is 14 residues long. The CDR3 region has the DNA TGTGCCAGCAGTGATGGGGATCTCGGGGATGGCTACACCTTC. Encoded protein: CASSDGDLGDGYTF.

This chain links TRBV12-3 or TRBV12-4 with TRBJ2-7; unclear D gene. The CDR3 covers 13 residues. Trimming removed 3 bases from V and 0 bases from J, with 6 bases in between. The DNA of the CDR3 is TGTGCCAGCAGTTTTCAGAACTCCTACGAGCAGTACTTC. This gives the protein CASSFQNSYEQYF.

The rearrangement joins TRBV29-1 to TRBJ1-2; 7 nucleotides align to TRBD1. The CDR3 has 12 residues. CDR1 and CDR2 (germline): SQVTM, ANQGSEA. V gave up 7 bases and J gave up 4 bases; unmatched junction bases: 6. The CDR3 is CSATGATYGYTF. DNA of the CDR3: TGCAGCGCCACAGGGGCGACCTATGGCTACACCTTC. Variable domain in full (rest from reference TRBV29-1 and TRBJ1-2): SAVISQKPSRDICQRGTSLTIQCQVDSQVTMMFWYRQQPGQSLTLIATANQGSEATYESGFVIDKFPISRPNLTFSTLTVSNMSPEDSSIYLCSATGATYGYTFGSGTRLTVV.

V and J are TRBV4-1 and TRBJ2-1; TRBD2 is a possible D gene (5 bases). With 3 bases removed from V and 2 bases from J, the gap between germline ends came to 11 bases. CDR1 MGHRA and CDR2 YSYEKL come from the germline V gene. This CDR3 is built from 15 residues. CDR3 coding DNA: TGCGCCAGCAGCCATGGGAGTTTCCCCTACAATGAGCAGTTCTTC. Amino acids: CASSHGSFPYNEQFF.

The chain links TRBV11-2 to TRBJ2-5; 8 bases fit TRBD1. The J call may be incorrect, as the DNA end agrees better with TRBJ2-7. Per germline, CDR1 SGHAT and CDR2 FQNNGV. The CDR3 is 15 amino acids. CDR3 nucleotide sequence: TGTGCCAGCAGCTTAATCGCCGGGACAGGCGGCGAGCAGTACTTC. It yields the protein CASSLIAGTGGEQYF.

CDR3: CASSWHSPNTEAFF. The CDR3 DNA is TGTGCCAGCAGCTGGCACTCCCCGAACACTGAAGCTTTCTTT. The chain uses TRBV5-5 and TRBJ1-1; the D is unclear. CDR1 is SGHKS and CDR2 is YYEKEE in the germline V gene (reference sequence). Trimming cost V 3 bases and J 1 base, with 10 bases left between them. There are 14 residues in the CDR3.

This clonotype was observed many times. The rearrangement links TRBV20-1 to TRBJ2-7; no reliable D call. Trimming pared 0 bases from V and 4 bases from J, leaving 7 bases between. The CDR3 loop spans 12 amino acids. Germline V gene data show CDR1 as DFQATT and CDR2 as SNEGSKA (reference sequence). As DNA, the CDR3 is TGCAGTGCTAGAGATCTCGGGTACGAGCAGTACTTC. This encodes CSARDLGYEQYF.

This clonotype was observed a few times. The rearrangement links TRBV12-3 or TRBV12-4 to TRBJ1-1; the D is unclear. The ends were cut back, 3 bases at V and 11 bases at J, with 16 bases in the middle. CDR3 length: 13 amino acids. Here the CDR3 DNA reads TGTGCCAGCAGTTTCGGTTCTGTGGGCATGGCTTTCTTT. Translating gives CASSFGSVGMAFF.